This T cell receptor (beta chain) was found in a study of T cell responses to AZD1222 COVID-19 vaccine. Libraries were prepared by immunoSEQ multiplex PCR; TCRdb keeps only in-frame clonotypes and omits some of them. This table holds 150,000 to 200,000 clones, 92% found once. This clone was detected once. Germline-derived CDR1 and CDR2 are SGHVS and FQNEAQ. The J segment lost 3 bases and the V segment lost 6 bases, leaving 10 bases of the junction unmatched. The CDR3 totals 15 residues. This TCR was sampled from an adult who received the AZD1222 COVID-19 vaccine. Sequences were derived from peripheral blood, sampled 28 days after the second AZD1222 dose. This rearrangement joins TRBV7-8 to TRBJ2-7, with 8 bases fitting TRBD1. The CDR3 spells CASRSRQGKDYEQYF. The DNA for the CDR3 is TGTGCCAGCAGGAGCAGACAGGGGAAGGACTACGAGCAGTACTTC. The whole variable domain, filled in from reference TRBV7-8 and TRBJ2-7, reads GAGVSQSPRYKVAKRGQDVALRCDPISGHVSLFWYQQALGQGPEFLTYFQNEAQLDKSGLPSDRFFAERPEGSVSTLKIQRTQQEDSAVYLCASRSRQGKDYEQYFGPGTRLTVT.